Listed below are T cell receptor beta chains from one sample, sequenced in a study of blood T cells in healthy people across ages. Using its own MiXCR run on the 5' RACE reads, TCRdb lists one record per CDR3 protein. The data contain 650,000 to 1,000,000 distinct CDR3 sequences, roughly 40% of them singletons. What was sequenced was blood. These receptors were obtained from a man younger than 35 in good health. The CDR3 runs from the conserved cysteine through the conserved F or W. Fields, in order: V gene, J gene, clone size, D gene, CDR3 protein, CDR3 DNA. The D gene is left open where the match is weak. A row's size may be missing; if present it is once, few, many or a size class.

V gene: TRBV5-1
J gene: TRBJ2-3
clone size: -
D gene: TRBD2
CDR3 protein: CASRLASGTRTDTQYF
CDR3 DNA: TGCGCCAGCAGATTGGCTAGCGGGACTCGCACAGATACGCAGTATTTT

V gene: TRBV7-9
J gene: TRBJ1-2
clone size: once
D gene: -
CDR3 protein: CASIHAGDYYGYTF
CDR3 DNA: TGTGCCAGCATCCATGCAGGGGACTACTATGGCTACACCTTC

V gene: TRBV27
J gene: TRBJ2-6
clone size: few
D gene: -
CDR3 protein: CASSLSWPRDTGSGANVLTF
CDR3 DNA: TGTGCCAGCAGTTTATCGTGGCCGCGGGACACGGGCTCTGGGGCCAACGTCCTGACTTTC

V gene: TRBV7-9
J gene: TRBJ2-1
clone size: many
D gene: TRBD2
CDR3 protein: CASSLVIAGGPNEQFF
CDR3 DNA: TGTGCCAGCAGCTTAGTAATAGCGGGGGGGCCGAATGAGCAGTTCTTC

V gene: TRBV9
J gene: TRBJ1-3
clone size: few
D gene: -
CDR3 protein: CASSGRENSGNTIYF
CDR3 DNA: TGTGCCAGCAGCGGTAGGGAGAACTCTGGAAACACCATATATTTT

V gene: TRBV12-3/TRBV12-4
J gene: TRBJ1-2
clone size: -
D gene: -
CDR3 protein: CASSLTQGPGYTF
CDR3 DNA: TGTGCCAGCAGTTTAACTCAGGGGCCTGGCTACACCTTC

V gene: TRBV12-3/TRBV12-4
J gene: TRBJ2-7
clone size: few
D gene: -
CDR3 protein: CASSLEGGFTYEQYF
CDR3 DNA: TGTGCCAGCAGCCTAGAAGGGGGGTTTACCTACGAGCAGTACTTC

V gene: TRBV27
J gene: TRBJ1-2
clone size: many
D gene: -
CDR3 protein: CASSPASREFDGYTF
CDR3 DNA: TGTGCCAGCAGCCCGGCCTCCCGGGAGTTTGATGGCTACACCTTC

V gene: TRBV20-1
J gene: TRBJ2-3
clone size: once
D gene: -
CDR3 protein: CRASPRTDTQYF
CDR3 DNA: TGCAGGGCCTCACCCCGCACAGATACGCAGTATTTT

V gene: TRBV12-3/TRBV12-4
J gene: TRBJ1-5
clone size: -
D gene: TRBD1
CDR3 protein: CASSLEGTGYNQPQHF
CDR3 DNA: TGTGCCAGCAGTTTAGAGGGGACAGGGTACAATCAGCCCCAGCATTTT

V gene: TRBV5-1
J gene: TRBJ1-4
clone size: -
D gene: TRBD1
CDR3 protein: CASTTGATNEKLFF
CDR3 DNA: TGCGCCAGCACCACAGGGGCAACTAATGAAAAACTGTTTTTT

V gene: TRBV7-9
J gene: TRBJ1-2
clone size: -
D gene: TRBD1
CDR3 protein: CASSSPGTGGRGAYGYTF
CDR3 DNA: TGTGCCAGCAGCTCCCCCGGGACAGGGGGCCGAGGAGCTTATGGCTACACCTTC

V gene: TRBV2
J gene: TRBJ2-5
clone size: -
D gene: TRBD1
CDR3 protein: CASSPRGTDLQETQYF
CDR3 DNA: TGTGCCAGCAGTCCCCGAGGGACAGACCTCCAAGAGACCCAGTACTTC

V gene: TRBV7-2
J gene: TRBJ2-5
clone size: many
D gene: TRBD2
CDR3 protein: CASSPGTSGGQETQYF
CDR3 DNA: TGTGCCAGCAGCCCTGGAACTAGCGGGGGACAAGAGACCCAGTACTTC

V gene: TRBV24-1
J gene: TRBJ2-3
clone size: -
D gene: TRBD1
CDR3 protein: CATRGPDRGTDTQYF
CDR3 DNA: TGTGCCACCCGGGGCCCGGACAGGGGCACAGATACGCAGTATTTT

V gene: TRBV9
J gene: TRBJ2-2
clone size: -
D gene: -
CDR3 protein: CASSLGRQNTGELFF
CDR3 DNA: TGTGCCAGCAGCTTGGGACGTCAGAACACCGGGGAGCTGTTTTTT

V gene: TRBV12-3/TRBV12-4
J gene: TRBJ1-1
clone size: -
D gene: TRBD1
CDR3 protein: CASRTTGEDEAFF
CDR3 DNA: TGTGCCAGCCGTACGACAGGGGAAGATGAAGCTTTCTTT

V gene: TRBV6-2/TRBV6-3
J gene: TRBJ1-1
clone size: once
D gene: -
CDR3 protein: CASSYRQGQRNTEAFF
CDR3 DNA: TGTGCCAGCAGTTACAGGCAGGGGCAGCGGAACACTGAAGCTTTCTTT

V gene: TRBV2
J gene: TRBJ2-5
clone size: few
D gene: -
CDR3 protein: CASSAQGGQETQYF
CDR3 DNA: TGTGCCAGCAGTGCACAGGGAGGACAAGAGACCCAGTACTTC

V gene: TRBV27
J gene: TRBJ1-6
clone size: -
D gene: -
CDR3 protein: CASSPKGGSSYNSPLHF
CDR3 DNA: TGTGCCAGCAGTCCCAAGGGGGGCAGCTCCTATAATTCACCCCTCCACTTT

V gene: TRBV13
J gene: TRBJ2-1
clone size: -
D gene: -
CDR3 protein: CAGSLLGAGHLYNEQFF
CDR3 DNA: TGTGCCGGCAGCTTATTAGGGGCGGGACACCTCTACAATGAGCAGTTCTTC

V gene: TRBV12-3/TRBV12-4
J gene: TRBJ2-3
clone size: -
D gene: -
CDR3 protein: CASSLFLGVRTDTQYF
CDR3 DNA: TGTGCCAGCAGTTTATTCTTGGGGGTGCGCACAGATACGCAGTATTTT

V gene: TRBV7-2
J gene: TRBJ2-5
clone size: few
D gene: TRBD1
CDR3 protein: CASSSRQGAGAETQYF
CDR3 DNA: TGTGCCAGCAGCTCAAGACAGGGGGCCGGAGCAGAGACCCAGTACTTC

V gene: TRBV4-3
J gene: TRBJ1-4
clone size: few
D gene: -
CDR3 protein: CASSQDRLINEKLFF
CDR3 DNA: TGCGCCAGCAGCCAAGACAGGCTCATTAATGAAAAACTGTTTTTT

V gene: TRBV2
J gene: TRBJ1-5
clone size: few
D gene: TRBD1
CDR3 protein: CASSRGQGPNQPQHF
CDR3 DNA: TGTGCCAGCAGTAGAGGACAGGGGCCGAATCAGCCCCAGCATTTT

V gene: TRBV2
J gene: TRBJ2-7
clone size: few
D gene: -
CDR3 protein: CAKQRGPEQYF
CDR3 DNA: TGTGCCAAGCAACGGGGCCCCGAGCAGTACTTC

V gene: TRBV4-3
J gene: TRBJ1-1
clone size: once
D gene: -
CDR3 protein: CASSQDPVNGGEAFF
CDR3 DNA: TGCGCCAGCAGCCAAGACCCCGTTAACGGGGGGGAAGCTTTCTTT

V gene: TRBV9
J gene: TRBJ2-7
clone size: -
D gene: -
CDR3 protein: CASSEEFRASSYDEQYF
CDR3 DNA: TGTGCCAGCAGCGAGGAATTCCGGGCCTCATCCTACGATGAGCAGTACTTC

V gene: TRBV4-1
J gene: TRBJ2-1
clone size: -
D gene: -
CDR3 protein: CASSQAVTGTRNEQFF
CDR3 DNA: TGCGCCAGCAGCCAAGCGGTAACAGGGACGCGGAATGAGCAGTTCTTC

V gene: TRBV7-9
J gene: TRBJ2-1
clone size: many
D gene: TRBD1
CDR3 protein: CASSLRTGLNEQFF
CDR3 DNA: TGTGCCAGCAGCTTACGGACAGGCCTCAATGAGCAGTTCTTC

V gene: TRBV2
J gene: TRBJ2-7
clone size: -
D gene: -
CDR3 protein: CAIRDAAYEQYF
CDR3 DNA: TGTGCCATCCGGGACGCCGCCTACGAGCAGTACTTC

V gene: TRBV6-5
J gene: TRBJ2-7
clone size: -
D gene: -
CDR3 protein: CASTAWSYNEQYF
CDR3 DNA: TGTGCCAGCACCGCCTGGTCCTACAATGAGCAGTACTTC

V gene: TRBV29-1
J gene: TRBJ2-7
clone size: -
D gene: TRBD1
CDR3 protein: CSVDRGTNEQYF
CDR3 DNA: TGCAGCGTTGACAGGGGGACAAACGAGCAGTACTTC

V gene: TRBV5-5
J gene: TRBJ1-5
clone size: many
D gene: -
CDR3 protein: CASSPEYSNQPQHF
CDR3 DNA: TGTGCCAGCAGCCCTGAATATAGCAATCAGCCCCAGCATTTT

V gene: TRBV30
J gene: TRBJ2-1
clone size: -
D gene: -
CDR3 protein: CAWSRSREQFF
CDR3 DNA: TGTGCCTGGAGTAGGTCAAGAGAGCAGTTCTTC